The clone carrying this TCR beta chain has a handful of counts. Its antigen is as yet unknown. Only in-frame clones appear in the TCRdb table, and some are missing; sequencing was by immunoSEQ multiplex PCR. The data contain about 35,000 clones, about 93% of them seen just once; the ten biggest clones take up about 0.23%. In germline, CDR1 is SGHRS, CDR2 YFSETQ. This CDR3 is built from 11 residues. V was pared by 5 bases and J by 5 bases, with 8 bases between. After autologous stem cell transplantation all patients relapsed, and prior brentuximab vedotin exposure differed between cohorts. Researchers used magnetic negative selection to pull out pure CD4+ T cells from thawed PBMCs. The source of the sample is a study of PD-1 blockade in classical Hodgkin lymphoma. Overall study context: With a 2-week interval, patients received intravenous nivolumab at 3 mg/kg. Findings and limits, study-wide: Partial responders and progressors had significantly lower baseline TCR diversity.

The TCR originated in a human donor with classical Hodgkin lymphoma. Sequencing was performed on CD4+ T cells from blood, taken at baseline. This sequence joins TRBV5-1 and TRBJ2-7; no definite D call. Here the CDR3 reads CASRQADEQYF. The CDR3 nucleotides are TGCGCCAGCAGGCAGGCCGACGAGCAGTACTTC.